This TCR beta chain appears in the sequencing data of a study of cytomegalovirus exposure and HLA in healthy donors. As for this clone: What it recognizes is unknown.

The PCR was carried out with 60 Vbeta primers and 13 Jbeta primers. The data were produced by immunoSEQ multiplex PCR, yet TCRdb's version contains in-frame clones alone and is incomplete. The sample contains about 82,000 clones, approximately 74% of which appear only once. Regarding the study as a whole: The likely origin of a cluster of highly shared sequence variants was a sequencing artifact. It was assumed in the presence/absence analyses that sequencing depth was roughly uniform across donors.

Trimming cost V 2 bases and J 15 bases, with 17 bases left between them. Germline assignment: CDR1 GTSNPN and CDR2 SVGIG (reference sequence). The length of the CDR3 is 12 residues. Sequences were obtained from PBMCs. The clonotype was recovered from a woman aged 50 to 60 in good health and CMV-seropositive. The J gene is TRBJ2-1, the V gene TRBV30, with D unresolved. The CDR3 is CAWSPQLGSRFF. The CDR3 coding sequence is TGTGCCTGGAGTCCCCAACTCGGGTCCCGGTTCTTC.